These 17 T cell receptor beta chains originate from one sample sequenced in a study of early T cells in non-severe SARS-CoV-2 infection. One entry per CDR3 protein, called by TCRdb with MiXCR from the 5' RACE reads. The table shows about 100,000 distinct CDR3 sequences, with roughly 10% occurring only once. The specimen was whole blood. Every receptor here comes from an adult who was a healthcare worker with PCR-confirmed SARS-CoV-2 infection or an uninfected control (not recorded which).

This clonotype was detected ten times or more. This chain links TRBV20-1 with TRBJ2-3; 10 bases fit TRBD1. CDR1 is DFQATT and CDR2 is SNEGSKA in the germline V gene (reference sequence). The CDR3 is 15 residues long. V dropped 3 bases and J dropped 2; count of bases not matched to a gene: 5. The CDR3 sequence: CSASWDRGNTDTQYF. The CDR3 nucleotides read TGCAGTGCTAGTTGGGACAGGGGAAACACAGATACGCAGTATTTT.

This clonotype was seen repeatedly, ten times or more. V gene TRBV29-1 combines with J gene TRBJ2-5; D is uncertain. CDR1 is SQVTM, CDR2 ANQGSEA, per germline. Trimming removed 2 bases at V and 4 bases at J, with 11 bases between. CDR3 length equals 13 residues. The CDR3 DNA reads TGCAGCGTTGAAATTGGGCGGCTAGAGACCCAGTACTTC. Translated: CSVEIGRLETQYF.

This chain connects TRBV24-1 to TRBJ2-1; 8 bases agree with TRBD1. The ends lost 9 bases at V and 6 bases at J; junction bases unmatched: 6. The CDR3 sequence is 13 residues long. Germline V CDR1 and CDR2: KGHDR, SFDVKD. CDR3 nucleotide sequence: TGTGCCACCTCGGACAGGGAGTTCAATGAGCAGTTCTTC. This gives the protein CATSDREFNEQFF.

This clonotype was counted at least ten times. V is TRBV20-1 and J is TRBJ1-1, with D perhaps matching TRBD1 (6 bases). This CDR3 contains 12 residues. V was shortened by 5 bases and J by 8 bases, with 15 bases between the two germline ends. The germline gives CDR1 DFQATT, CDR2 SNEGSKA (reference sequence). This CDR3 reads CSALPGGREAFF. The CDR3 nucleotides are TGCAGTGCTCTCCCGGGGGGGCGGGAAGCTTTCTTT.

This clonotype occurred a few times. The chain is built from TRBV20-1 and TRBJ1-5; the D gene is possibly TRBD1 (5 bases). The CDR3 contains 14 residues. Trimming removed 6 bases from V and 8 bases from J, with 20 bases in between. Looked up from germline, CDR1 is DFQATT and CDR2 is SNEGSKA (reference sequence). In DNA form, the CDR3 reads TGCAGTGCGCCCGGGACTGCGAGGGGTGAGCCCCAGCATTTT. Protein product: CSAPGTARGEPQHF.

This clonotype was seen many times. V is TRBV6-2 or TRBV6-3 and J is TRBJ2-4, with TRBD2 matching 7 bases. The V and J ends lost 8 bases and 6 bases, in that order; junction bases with no gene match: 7. CDR1 and CDR2 from the germline V gene are MNHEY and SVGEGT. This CDR3 spans 13 amino acids. The CDR3 DNA reads as TGTGCCAGCGGCGCTGGGACTATAAACATTCAGTACTTC. Amino acid sequence: CASGAGTINIQYF.

This clonotype was seen a few times. The chain couples TRBV7-2 to TRBJ2-1; 12 bases are a match to TRBD2. Germline values: CDR1 SGHTA, CDR2 FQGNSA. The CDR3 totals 15 residues. With V trimmed by 6 bases and J by 6 bases, 6 bases remained unmatched. Here the CDR3 reads CASRGLAGPLNEQFF. As DNA, the CDR3 is TGTGCCAGCAGGGGACTAGCGGGCCCCCTCAATGAGCAGTTCTTC.

This clonotype has ten or more counts. The CDR3, as DNA: TGTGCCAGCGATCCGGGCCTTAGCCATGAGCAGTTCTTC. This sequence encodes CASDPGLSHEQFF. V gene TRBV28 combines with J gene TRBJ2-1; D gene unclear. The V end lost 8 bases, the J end lost 8 bases, and 16 bases lay between the germline ends. This CDR3 has 13 residues. The germline V gene has CDR1 MDHEN and CDR2 SYDVKM.

This clonotype was counted between two and nine times. The CDR3 coding sequence is TGCGCCAGCAGCTTGCCGGCTTCGGTCTCTGGGGAGCTGTTTTTT. It translates to CASSLPASVSGELFF. The chain links TRBV5-1 to TRBJ2-2; D ambiguous. V shed 1 base and J shed 8 bases, with 15 bases lying between them. The length of the CDR3 is 15 residues. Looked up from germline, CDR1 is SGHRS and CDR2 is YFSETQ.

This chain connects TRBV30 to TRBJ2-4, with a possible D match to TRBD2 (6 bases). This CDR3 comprises 13 residues. CDR1 GTSNPN and CDR2 SVGIG come from the germline V gene (reference sequence). V lost 2 bases and J lost 7, with 12 bases in between. CDR3 bases: TGTGCCTGGAGTTCTAGCGACTCGAACATTCAGTACTTC. This sequence encodes CAWSSSDSNIQYF.

This chain uses TRBV7-6 with TRBJ2-5, with 7 nucleotides matching TRBD2. CDR1 SGHVS and CDR2 FNYEAQ come from the germline V gene. CDR3 length equals 17 residues. The V gene end was trimmed by 1 base and the J gene end by 5 bases; junction bases not matched to a gene: 13. CDR3: CASSLEGGRAGRETQYF. CDR3 bases: TGTGCCAGCAGCTTAGAAGGTGGGAGGGCCGGTCGGGAGACCCAGTACTTC.

The chain carries TRBV27 and TRBJ2-5; perhaps D is TRBD1 or TRBD2 (5 bases each). V lost 3 bases and J lost 11, with 16 bases in between. Germline assignment: CDR1 MNHEY and CDR2 SMNVEV (reference sequence). This CDR3 region has 13 residues. CDR3 in DNA: TGTGCCAGCAGTTTTTTGAGGGGTGGAGAGCAGTACTTC. Its protein product is CASSFLRGGEQYF.

At least ten counts were recorded for this clonotype. J is TRBJ2-2 and V is TRBV18; D unclear. Trimming removed 1 base at V and 2 bases at J, with 11 bases between. The CDR3 length is 16 residues. Germline values: CDR1 KGHSH, CDR2 LQKENI. The DNA of the CDR3 is TGTGCCAGCTCACCACGGGTCACACCTAACACCGGGGAGCTGTTTTTT. It codes for CASSPRVTPNTGELFF.

V gene TRBV2 combines with J gene TRBJ1-5, with 8 bases fitting TRBD1. V lost 7 bases to trimming and J lost 9 bases; unmatched junction nucleotides: 8. Germline CDR1 and CDR2: SNHLY and FYNNEI. CDR3 length equals 13 residues. The CDR3 DNA reads as TGTGCCAGCACCCCGGACAGGGAGCGGCCCCAGCATTTT. It codes for CASTPDRERPQHF.

This clonotype has a count of ten or more. The chain carries TRBV9 and TRBJ1-2, with TRBD1 matching over 8 bases. This CDR3 comprises 15 residues. Germline V gene lookup returns CDR1 SGDLS and CDR2 YYNGEE. J gave up 7 bases and V 2 bases, and 10 bases lay outside the gene matches. In DNA, the CDR3 is TGTGCCAGCAGCGTCGAATATCAGGGGGCTGGTGGCTACACCTTC. Translation gives CASSVEYQGAGGYTF.

This clonotype was recorded many times. V is TRBV11-2 and J is TRBJ2-1, with a tentative D call TRBD2 (5 bases). V gave up 2 bases and J gave up 0 bases, with 8 bases separating them. CDR1 and CDR2 from the germline V gene are SGHAT and FQNNGV. CDR3 length equals 15 residues. The CDR3 nucleotides are TGTGCCAGCAGCTTATCTGGGAGCTCCTACAATGAGCAGTTCTTC. Translation gives CASSLSGSSYNEQFF.

This clonotype was counted many times. The genes are TRBV12-3 or TRBV12-4 and TRBJ1-2; perhaps TRBD1 as D (5 bases). The CDR3 length is 14 residues. Between the trimmed V and J ends, which lost 6 bases and 0 bases, there was a span of 11 bases. This CDR3 reads CASSRGSANYGYTF. CDR3 in DNA: TGTGCCAGCAGCCGGGGGTCGGCTAACTATGGCTACACCTTC.